This T cell receptor beta chain stems from a study of blood T cell repertoires in COVID-19 (dated by TCRdb to 2020 to 2021). Describing the broader study: Samples covering the acute and convalescent phases of COVID-19 were provided by collaborators in the United States, Italy and Spain. The material from the prospective study consisted of cDNA or gDNA derived from T cells, B-cell-depleted T cells, or PBMCs. Deeply sampled blood TCRbeta repertoires from subjects exposed to, actively infected with, or recovered from COVID-19 were included in the dataset. A freely available public database, intended as a resource for researchers studying the immune response to SARS-CoV-2, is where the repertoires were released. Samples were obtained from the ongoing ImmuneRACE study (first 160 participants) and from 1,000 to 1,500 subjects provided by 6 global collaborators. Sample metadata almost always included a de-identified subject ID, COVID-19 status, age in years and sex. HLA class I and class II types, where available, came from metadata supplied by the sample provider rather than from assay-based typing. The study at large found these results: The amount of clinical and demographic metadata varied by source and participant and was provided uncurated.

This clone has just one count. Its antigen is currently not known. The input lacks base qualities; no much larger clone sits a single base away. In Seattle, one collaborating source enrolled patients while the infection was active and tracked those patients longitudinally over the course of disease. Each collaborating institution followed its own protocols to collect whole blood in K2EDTA tubes. For TCRbeta analysis, collaborator samples were shipped as frozen whole blood, as isolated PBMCs, or as DNA extracted from either sample type. Including the terminal cysteine and phenylalanine, the CDR3 comprises 16 residues. Only the CDR3 DNA is retained, 48 bases long and in frame from the first base. Trimming costs V 0 bases and J 6 bases, and their ends lie 15 bases apart. CDR1 and CDR2, per the germline V gene (reference sequence), are SGHKS and YYEKEE. TCRbeta CDR3 regions were amplified from genomic DNA by means of the immunoSEQ Assay, a bias-controlled multiplex PCR. In the authors' own workflow: The number of nucleated cells in each sample was estimated from the amplification of reference gene primers within the assay. To quantify the absolute abundance of each unique TCRbeta CDR3 rearrangement, sequence reads were collapsed and filtered. For each sample, productive Simpson clonality was calculated as the square root of Simpson's diversity index over productive rearrangements. In its TCRdb copy, this immuneACCESS table keeps in-frame sequences only and misses some clones. Where compared with another copy, unresolved V genes explain less than half of these, and the others have no known cause. The D gene and trimming were derived from the DNA, and the V and J assignments and clone size from that table. This sample lists over 60,000 clones; about nine tenths were detected once. The ten largest clones add up to less than 0.6% of the sample.

This TCR was recovered from a man aged 45-60 years with COVID-19, enrolled during active disease. The chain was built from TRBV5-5 and TRBJ1-4, with the identity of the D gene unclear. Sequencing used peripheral blood. The CDR3 sequence is CASSLGGVGGYEKLFF. In nucleotides, the sequence is TGTGCCAGCAGCTTGGGGGGAGTTGGCGGCTATGAAAAACTGTTTTTT.